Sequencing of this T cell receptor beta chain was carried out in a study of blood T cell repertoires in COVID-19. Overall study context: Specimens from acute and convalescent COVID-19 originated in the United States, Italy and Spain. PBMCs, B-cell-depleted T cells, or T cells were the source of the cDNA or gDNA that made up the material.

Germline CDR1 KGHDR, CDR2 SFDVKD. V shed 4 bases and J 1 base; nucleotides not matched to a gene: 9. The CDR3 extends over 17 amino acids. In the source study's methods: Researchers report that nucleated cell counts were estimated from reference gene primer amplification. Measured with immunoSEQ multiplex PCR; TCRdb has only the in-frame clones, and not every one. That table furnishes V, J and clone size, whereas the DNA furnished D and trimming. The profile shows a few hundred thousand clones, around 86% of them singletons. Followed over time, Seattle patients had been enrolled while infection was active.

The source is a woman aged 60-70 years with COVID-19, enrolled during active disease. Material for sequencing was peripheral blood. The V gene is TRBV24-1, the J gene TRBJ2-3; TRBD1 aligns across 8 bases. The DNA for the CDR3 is TGTGCCACCAGTGACCCGGGGACAGGCCAGGGCACAGATACGCAGTATTTT. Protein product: CATSDPGTGQGTDTQYF.